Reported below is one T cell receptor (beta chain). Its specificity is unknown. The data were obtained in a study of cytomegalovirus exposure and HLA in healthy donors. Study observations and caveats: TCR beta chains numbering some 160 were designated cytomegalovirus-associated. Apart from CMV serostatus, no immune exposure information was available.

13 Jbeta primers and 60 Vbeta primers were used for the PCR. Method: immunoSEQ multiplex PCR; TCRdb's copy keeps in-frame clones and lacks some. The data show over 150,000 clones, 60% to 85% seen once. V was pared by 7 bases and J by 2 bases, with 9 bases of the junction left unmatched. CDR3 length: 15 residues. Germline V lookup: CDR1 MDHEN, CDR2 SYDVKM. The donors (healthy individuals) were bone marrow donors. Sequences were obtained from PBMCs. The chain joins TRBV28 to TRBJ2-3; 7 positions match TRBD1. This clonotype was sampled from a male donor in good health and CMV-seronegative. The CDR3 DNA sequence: TGTGCCAGCACCTCTGAGGGGGCCTACACAGATACGCAGTATTTT. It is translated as CASTSEGAYTDTQYF.